This T cell receptor (beta chain) is from a study of T-cell reconstitution after alpha-beta-depleted transplantation in children. Findings and limits, study-wide: For some patients, TCRbeta diversity was high at day 60 because of recipient T cells and thymic progenitors that survived. At one year after transplant, newly produced T cells mostly accounted for T-cell counts and diversity. Several hundred expanded graft clones reportedly were the source of alpha-beta T cells about two months after transplant.

The TCRbeta library incorporated unique molecular identifiers. TCRdb redid the calling of the PCR reads with MiXCR, one entry per CDR3 protein. The sample records 500,000 to 650,000 distinct CDR3 sequences, over 10% being singletons. V shed 7 bases, J shed 4 bases, and the junction held 10 bases outside the gene matches. The CDR3 sequence is 15 residues long. Looked up from germline, CDR1 is LNHDA and CDR2 is SQIVND (reference sequence). This clonotype showed up just a few times. As yet, its antigen is unknown. The chain uses TRBV19 and TRBJ2-1; 7 nucleotides agree with TRBD1. The starting material was PBMCs, mostly from graft donor cells, obtained 180 days after TCRalphabeta/CD19-depleted stem cell transplant. The sequence derives from a female patient aged 2-10 years who had a stem cell transplant for aplastic anemia, so the T cells may come from the graft donor. The CDR3 nucleotides read TGTGCCAGTATTGACAGGGCCGGGCCGTACAATGAGCAGTTCTTC. It translates to CASIDRAGPYNEQFF.